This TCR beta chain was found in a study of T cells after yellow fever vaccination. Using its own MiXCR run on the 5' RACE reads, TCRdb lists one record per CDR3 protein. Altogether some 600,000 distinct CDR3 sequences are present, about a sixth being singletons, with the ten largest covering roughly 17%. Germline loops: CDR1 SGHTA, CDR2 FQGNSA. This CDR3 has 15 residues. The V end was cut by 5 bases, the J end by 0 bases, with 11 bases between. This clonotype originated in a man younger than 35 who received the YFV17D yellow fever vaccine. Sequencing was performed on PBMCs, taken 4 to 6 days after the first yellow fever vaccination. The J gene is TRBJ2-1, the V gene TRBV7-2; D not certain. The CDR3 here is CASSPHDYSYNEQFF. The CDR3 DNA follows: TGTGCCAGCAGCCCCCATGATTACTCCTACAATGAGCAGTTCTTC.